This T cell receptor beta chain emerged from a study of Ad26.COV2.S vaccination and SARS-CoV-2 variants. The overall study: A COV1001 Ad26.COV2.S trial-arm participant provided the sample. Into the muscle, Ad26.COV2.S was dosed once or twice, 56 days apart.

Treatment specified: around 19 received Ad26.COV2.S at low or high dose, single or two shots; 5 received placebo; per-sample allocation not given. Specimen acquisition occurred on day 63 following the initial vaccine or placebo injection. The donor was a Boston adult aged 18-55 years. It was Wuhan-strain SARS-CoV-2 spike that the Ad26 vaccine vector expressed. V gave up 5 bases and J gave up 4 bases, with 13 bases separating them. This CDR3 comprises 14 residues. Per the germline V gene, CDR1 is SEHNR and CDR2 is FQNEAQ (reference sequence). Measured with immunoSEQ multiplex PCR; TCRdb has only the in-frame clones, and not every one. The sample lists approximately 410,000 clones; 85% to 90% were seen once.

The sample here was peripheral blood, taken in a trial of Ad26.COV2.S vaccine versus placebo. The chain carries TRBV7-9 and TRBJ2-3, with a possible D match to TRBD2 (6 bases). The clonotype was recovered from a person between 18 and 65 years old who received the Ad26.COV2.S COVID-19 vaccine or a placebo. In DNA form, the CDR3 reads TGTGCCAGCAGCCCCTCCTCGGGGGCAGATACGCAGTATTTT. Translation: CASSPSSGADTQYF.